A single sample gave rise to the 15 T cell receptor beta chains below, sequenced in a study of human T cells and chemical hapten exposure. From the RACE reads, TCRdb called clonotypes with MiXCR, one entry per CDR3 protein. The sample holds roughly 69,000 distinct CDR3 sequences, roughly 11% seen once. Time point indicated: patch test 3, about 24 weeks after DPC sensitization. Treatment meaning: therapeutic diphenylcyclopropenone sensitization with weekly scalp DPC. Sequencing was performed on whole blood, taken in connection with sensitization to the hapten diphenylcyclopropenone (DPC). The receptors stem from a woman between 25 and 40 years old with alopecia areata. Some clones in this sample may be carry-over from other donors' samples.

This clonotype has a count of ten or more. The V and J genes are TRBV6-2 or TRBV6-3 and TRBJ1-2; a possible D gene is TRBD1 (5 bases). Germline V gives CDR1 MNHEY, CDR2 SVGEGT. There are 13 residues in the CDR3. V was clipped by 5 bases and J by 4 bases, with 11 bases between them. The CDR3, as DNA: TGTGCCAGCAGTCCGGGACGAATCTATGGCTACACCTTC. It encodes CASSPGRIYGYTF.

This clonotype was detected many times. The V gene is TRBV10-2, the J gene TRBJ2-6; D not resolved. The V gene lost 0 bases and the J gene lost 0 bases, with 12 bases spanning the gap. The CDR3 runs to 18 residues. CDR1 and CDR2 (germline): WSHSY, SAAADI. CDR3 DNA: TGCGCCAGCAGTGAGTCGGCCATAAGAAACTCTGGGGCCAACGTCCTGACTTTC. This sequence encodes CASSESAIRNSGANVLTF.

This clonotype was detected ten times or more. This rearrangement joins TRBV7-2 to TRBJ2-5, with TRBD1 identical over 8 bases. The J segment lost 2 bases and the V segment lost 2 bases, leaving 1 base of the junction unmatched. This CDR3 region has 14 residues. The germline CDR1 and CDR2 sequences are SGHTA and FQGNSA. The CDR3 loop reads CASSLRQGQETQYF. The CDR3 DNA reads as TGTGCCAGCAGCTTAAGACAGGGGCAAGAGACCCAGTACTTC.

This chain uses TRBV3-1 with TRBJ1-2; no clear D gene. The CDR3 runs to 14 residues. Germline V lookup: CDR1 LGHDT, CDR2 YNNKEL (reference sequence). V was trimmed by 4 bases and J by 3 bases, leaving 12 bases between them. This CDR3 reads CASSPAGSDYGYTF. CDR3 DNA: TGTGCCAGCAGCCCCGCCGGGTCCGACTATGGCTACACCTTC.

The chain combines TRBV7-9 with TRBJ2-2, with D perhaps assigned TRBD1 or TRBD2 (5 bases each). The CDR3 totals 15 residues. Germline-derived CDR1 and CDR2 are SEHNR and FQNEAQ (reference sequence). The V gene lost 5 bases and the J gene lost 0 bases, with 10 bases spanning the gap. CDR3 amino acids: CASSPGPANTGELFF. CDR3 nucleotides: TGTGCCAGCAGCCCGGGACCGGCGAACACCGGGGAGCTGTTTTTT.

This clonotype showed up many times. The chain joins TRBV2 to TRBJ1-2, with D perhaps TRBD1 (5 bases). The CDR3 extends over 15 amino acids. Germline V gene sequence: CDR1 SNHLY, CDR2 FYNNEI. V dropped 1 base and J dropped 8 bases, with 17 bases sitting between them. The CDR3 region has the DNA TGTGCCAGCAGTGAAGACTCCGGGGCCTTTAAAGGCTACACCTTC. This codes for CASSEDSGAFKGYTF. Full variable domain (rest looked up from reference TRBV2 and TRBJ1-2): EPEVTQTPSHQVTQMGQEVILRCVPISNHLYFYWYRQILGQKVEFLVSFYNNEISEKSEIFDDQFSVERPDGSNFTLKIRSTKLEDSAMYFCASSEDSGAFKGYTFGSGTRLTVV.

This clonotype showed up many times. CDR3 residues: CATQRDGPTEQYF. In DNA form, the CDR3 reads TGTGCCACCCAAAGGGACGGCCCTACCGAGCAGTACTTC. This rearrangement joins TRBV6-6 to TRBJ2-7; D could derive from TRBD1 or TRBD2 (5 bases each). CDR1 MNHNY and CDR2 SVGAGI come from the germline V gene (reference sequence). This CDR3 contains 13 residues. V was trimmed by 10 bases and J by 6 bases, leaving 19 bases between them.

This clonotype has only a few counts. The CDR3 nucleotides read TGTGCCAGCAGTTTCTTCGGCACTAGCGGGGAGACCCAGTACTTC. It translates to CASSFFGTSGETQYF. The chain couples TRBV12-3 or TRBV12-4 to TRBJ2-5; 9 nucleotides agree with TRBD2. The CDR3 totals 15 residues. The trim removed 3 bases at V and 5 bases at J, leaving 7 bases unmatched.

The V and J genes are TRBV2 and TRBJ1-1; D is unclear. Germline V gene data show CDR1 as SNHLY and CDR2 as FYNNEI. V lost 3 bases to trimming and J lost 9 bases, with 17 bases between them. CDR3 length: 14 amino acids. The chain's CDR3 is CASSDRRSQGQAFF. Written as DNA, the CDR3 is TGTGCCAGCAGTGATCGGAGGTCACAAGGTCAAGCTTTCTTT.

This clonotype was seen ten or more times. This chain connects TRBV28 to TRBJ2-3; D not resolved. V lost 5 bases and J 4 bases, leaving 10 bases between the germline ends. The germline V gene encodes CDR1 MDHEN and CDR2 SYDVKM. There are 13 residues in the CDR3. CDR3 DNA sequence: TGTGCCAGCAGTGGGGTTCGGGCAGATACGCAGTATTTT. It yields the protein CASSGVRADTQYF.

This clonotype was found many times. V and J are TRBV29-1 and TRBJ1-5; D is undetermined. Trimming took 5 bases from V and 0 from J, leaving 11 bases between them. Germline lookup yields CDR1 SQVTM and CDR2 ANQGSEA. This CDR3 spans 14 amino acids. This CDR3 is CSVLLTDSNQPQHF. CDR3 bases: TGCAGCGTTCTCCTAACAGATAGCAATCAGCCCCAGCATTTT.

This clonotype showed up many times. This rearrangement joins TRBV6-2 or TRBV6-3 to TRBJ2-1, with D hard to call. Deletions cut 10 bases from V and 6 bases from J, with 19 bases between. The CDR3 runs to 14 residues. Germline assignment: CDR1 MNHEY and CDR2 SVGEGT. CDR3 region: CATSSTPVPNEQFF. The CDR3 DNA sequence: TGTGCCACCTCGAGCACGCCTGTCCCCAATGAGCAGTTCTTC.

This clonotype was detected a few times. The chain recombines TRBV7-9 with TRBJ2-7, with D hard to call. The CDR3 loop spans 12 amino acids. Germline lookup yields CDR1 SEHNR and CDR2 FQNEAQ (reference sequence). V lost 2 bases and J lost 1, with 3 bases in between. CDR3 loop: CASSLYSYEQYF. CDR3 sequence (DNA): TGTGCCAGCAGCTTATATTCCTACGAGCAGTACTTC.

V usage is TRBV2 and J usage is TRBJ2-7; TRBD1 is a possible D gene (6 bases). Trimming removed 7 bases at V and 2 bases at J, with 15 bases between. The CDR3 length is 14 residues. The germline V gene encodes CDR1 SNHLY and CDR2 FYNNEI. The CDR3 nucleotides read TGTGCCAGCAAAGAGCAGGGGCCGACCTACGAGCAGTACTTC. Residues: CASKEQGPTYEQYF.

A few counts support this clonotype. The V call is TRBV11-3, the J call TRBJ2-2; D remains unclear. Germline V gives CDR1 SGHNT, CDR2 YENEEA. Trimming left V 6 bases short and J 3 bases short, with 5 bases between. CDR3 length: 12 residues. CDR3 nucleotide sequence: TGTGCCAGCAGACTGGACACCGGGGAGCTGTTTTTT. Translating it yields CASRLDTGELFF.